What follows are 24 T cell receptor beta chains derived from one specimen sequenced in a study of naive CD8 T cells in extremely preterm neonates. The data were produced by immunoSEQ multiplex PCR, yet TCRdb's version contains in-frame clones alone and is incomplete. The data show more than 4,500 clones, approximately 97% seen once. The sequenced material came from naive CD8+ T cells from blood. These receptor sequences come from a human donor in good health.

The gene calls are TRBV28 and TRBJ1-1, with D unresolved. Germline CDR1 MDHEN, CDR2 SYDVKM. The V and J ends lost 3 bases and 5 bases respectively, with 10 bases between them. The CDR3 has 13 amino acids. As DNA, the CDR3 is TGTGCCAGCAGTTTTCCGGGGAGGACTGAAGCTTTCTTT. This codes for CASSFPGRTEAFF.

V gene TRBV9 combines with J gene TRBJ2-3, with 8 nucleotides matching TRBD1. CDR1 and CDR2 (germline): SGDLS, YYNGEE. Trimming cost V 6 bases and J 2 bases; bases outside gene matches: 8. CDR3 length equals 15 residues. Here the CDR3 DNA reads TGTGCCAGCACCGAGACAGGGGACCTCACAGATACGCAGTATTTT. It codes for CASTETGDLTDTQYF.

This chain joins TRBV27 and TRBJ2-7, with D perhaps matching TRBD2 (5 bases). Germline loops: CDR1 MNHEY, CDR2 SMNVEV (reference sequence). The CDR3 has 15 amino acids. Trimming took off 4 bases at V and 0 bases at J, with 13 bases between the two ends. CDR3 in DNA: TGTGCCAGCAGTTCAACTAGGACGGGCTCCTACGAGCAGTACTTC. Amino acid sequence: CASSSTRTGSYEQYF.

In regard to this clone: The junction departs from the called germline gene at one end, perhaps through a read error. Written as DNA, the CDR3 is TGTGCCAGCACTTACTCCGGGGAGACTGAAGCTTTCTTT. Its protein is CASTYSGETEAFF. This chain connects TRBV6-5 to TRBJ1-1; D not resolved. The CDR3 has 13 amino acids. Germline V gene data show CDR1 as MNHEY and CDR2 as SVGAGI.

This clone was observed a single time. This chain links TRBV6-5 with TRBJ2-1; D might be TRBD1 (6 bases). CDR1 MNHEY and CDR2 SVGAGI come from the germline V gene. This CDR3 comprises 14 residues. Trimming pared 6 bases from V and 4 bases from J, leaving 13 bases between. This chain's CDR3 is CASSRDITYNEQFF. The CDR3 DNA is TGTGCCAGCAGCCGGGACATCACTTACAATGAGCAGTTCTTC.

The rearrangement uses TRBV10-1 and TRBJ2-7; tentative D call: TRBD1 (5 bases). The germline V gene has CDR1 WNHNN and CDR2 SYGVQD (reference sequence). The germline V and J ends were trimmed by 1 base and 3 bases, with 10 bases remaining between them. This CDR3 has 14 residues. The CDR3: CASSELFDSYEQYF. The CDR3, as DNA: TGCGCCAGCAGTGAGTTATTTGACAGCTACGAGCAGTACTTC.

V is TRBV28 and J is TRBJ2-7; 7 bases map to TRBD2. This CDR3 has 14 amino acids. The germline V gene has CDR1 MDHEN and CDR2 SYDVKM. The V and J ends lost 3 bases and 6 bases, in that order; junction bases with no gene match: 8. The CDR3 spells CASSFILSGGEQYV. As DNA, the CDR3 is TGTGCCAGCAGTTTTATCTTATCGGGGGGCGAGCAGTACGTC.

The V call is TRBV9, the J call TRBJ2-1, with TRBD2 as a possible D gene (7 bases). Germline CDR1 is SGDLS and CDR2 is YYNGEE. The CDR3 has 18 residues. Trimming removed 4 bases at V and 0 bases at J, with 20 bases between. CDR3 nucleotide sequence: TGTGCCAGCAGCCCCTCGGGGGGCCCCCTCAGCTCCTACAATGAGCAGTTCTTC. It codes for CASSPSGGPLSSYNEQFF.

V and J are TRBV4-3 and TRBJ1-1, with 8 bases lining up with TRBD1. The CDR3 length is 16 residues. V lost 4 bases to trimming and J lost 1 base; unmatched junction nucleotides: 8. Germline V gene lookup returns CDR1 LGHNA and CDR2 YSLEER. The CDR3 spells CASSPPTGAGNTEAFF. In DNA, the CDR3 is TGCGCCAGCAGCCCGCCGACAGGGGCCGGGAACACTGAAGCTTTCTTT.

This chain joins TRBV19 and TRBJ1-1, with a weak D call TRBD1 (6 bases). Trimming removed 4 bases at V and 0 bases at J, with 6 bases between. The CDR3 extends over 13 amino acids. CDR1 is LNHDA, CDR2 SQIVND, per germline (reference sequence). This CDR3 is CASSRTVNTEAFF. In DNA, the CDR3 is TGTGCCAGTAGTAGGACAGTGAACACTGAAGCTTTCTTT.

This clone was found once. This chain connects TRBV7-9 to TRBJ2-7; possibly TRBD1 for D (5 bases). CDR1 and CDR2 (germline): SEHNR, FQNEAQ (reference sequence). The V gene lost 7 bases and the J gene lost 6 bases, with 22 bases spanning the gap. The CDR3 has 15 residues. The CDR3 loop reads CASTDRPSGLGEQYF. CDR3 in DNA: TGTGCCAGCACCGACCGACCGTCAGGGTTAGGCGAGCAGTACTTC.

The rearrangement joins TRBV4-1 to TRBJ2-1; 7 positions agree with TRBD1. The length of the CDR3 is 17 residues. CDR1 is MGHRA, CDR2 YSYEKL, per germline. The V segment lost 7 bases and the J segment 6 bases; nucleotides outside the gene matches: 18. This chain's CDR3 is CASTPRWVGRGFNEQFF. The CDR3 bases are TGCGCCAGCACCCCAAGATGGGTAGGCAGGGGGTTCAATGAGCAGTTCTTC.

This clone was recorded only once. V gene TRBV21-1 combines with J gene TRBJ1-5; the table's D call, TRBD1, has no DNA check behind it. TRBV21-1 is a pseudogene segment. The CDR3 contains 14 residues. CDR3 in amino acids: CASTPQGAHQPQHF. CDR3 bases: TGTGCCAGCACCCCCCAGGGGGCCCATCAGCCCCAGCATTTT.

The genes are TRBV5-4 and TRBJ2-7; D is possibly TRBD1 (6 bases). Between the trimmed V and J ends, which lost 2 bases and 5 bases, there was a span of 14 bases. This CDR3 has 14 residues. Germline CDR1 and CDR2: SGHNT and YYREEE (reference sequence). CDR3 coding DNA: TGTGCCAGCAGCTTTTATACAGGGCCCGACGAGCAGTACTTC. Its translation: CASSFYTGPDEQYF.

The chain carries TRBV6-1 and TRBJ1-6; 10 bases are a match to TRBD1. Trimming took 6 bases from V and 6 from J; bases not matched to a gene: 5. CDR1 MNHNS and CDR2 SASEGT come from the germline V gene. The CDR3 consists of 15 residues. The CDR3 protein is CASSLDRGPNSPLHF. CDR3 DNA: TGTGCCAGCAGCCTCGACAGGGGGCCTAATTCACCCCTCCACTTT.

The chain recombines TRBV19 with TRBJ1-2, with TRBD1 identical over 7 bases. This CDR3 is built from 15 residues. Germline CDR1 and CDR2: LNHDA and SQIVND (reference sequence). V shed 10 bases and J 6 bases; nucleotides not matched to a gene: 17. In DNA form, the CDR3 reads TGTGCCACAGTTCCTGGGGCAGGGGGACTCGATGGCTACACCTTC. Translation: CATVPGAGGLDGYTF.

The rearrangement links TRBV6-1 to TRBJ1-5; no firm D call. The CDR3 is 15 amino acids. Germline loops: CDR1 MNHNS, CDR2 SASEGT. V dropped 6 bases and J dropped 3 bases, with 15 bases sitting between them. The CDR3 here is CASRAPGNNNQPQHF. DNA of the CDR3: TGTGCCAGCAGGGCCCCGGGAAACAACAATCAGCCCCAGCATTTT.

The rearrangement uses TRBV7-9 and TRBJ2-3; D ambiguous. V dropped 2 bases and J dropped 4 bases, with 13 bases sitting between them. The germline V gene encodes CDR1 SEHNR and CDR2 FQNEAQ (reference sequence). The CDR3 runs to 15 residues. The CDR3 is CASSLSYGGADTQYF. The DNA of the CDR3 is TGTGCCAGCAGCTTAAGCTACGGTGGAGCAGATACGCAGTATTTT.

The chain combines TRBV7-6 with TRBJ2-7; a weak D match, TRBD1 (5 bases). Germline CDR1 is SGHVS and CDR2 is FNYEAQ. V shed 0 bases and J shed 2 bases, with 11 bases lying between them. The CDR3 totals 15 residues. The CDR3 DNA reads TGTGCCAGCAGCTTAGCTCAGGGTTCTCCCTACGAGCAGTACGTC. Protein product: CASSLAQGSPYEQYV.

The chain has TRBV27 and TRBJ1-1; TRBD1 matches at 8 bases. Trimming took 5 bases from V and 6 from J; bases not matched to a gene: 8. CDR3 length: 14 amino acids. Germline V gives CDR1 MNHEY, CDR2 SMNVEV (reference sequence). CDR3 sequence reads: CASSRGQGYAEAFF. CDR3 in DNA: TGTGCCAGCAGTCGTGGACAGGGTTACGCTGAAGCTTTCTTT.

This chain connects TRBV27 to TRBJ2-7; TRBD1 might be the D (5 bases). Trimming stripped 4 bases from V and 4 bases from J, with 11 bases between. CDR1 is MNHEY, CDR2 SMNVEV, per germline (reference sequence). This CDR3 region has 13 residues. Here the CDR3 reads CASSSGLEYEQYF. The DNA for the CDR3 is TGTGCCAGCAGTTCAGGGCTGGAGTACGAGCAGTACTTC.

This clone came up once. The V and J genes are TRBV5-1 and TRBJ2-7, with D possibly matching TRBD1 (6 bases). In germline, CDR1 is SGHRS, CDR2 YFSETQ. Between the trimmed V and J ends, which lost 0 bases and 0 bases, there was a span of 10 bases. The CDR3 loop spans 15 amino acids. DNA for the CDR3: TGCGCCAGCAGCTTGGGGGTACAGGGCTCCTACGAGCAGTACTTC. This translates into CASSLGVQGSYEQYF.

The CDR3 here is CASSLGGWVGKNTEAFF. The CDR3 DNA is TGTGCCAGCAGCTTAGGGGGTTGGGTCGGGAAGAACACTGAAGCTTTCTTT. The V call is TRBV7-8, the J call TRBJ1-1; D is unresolved. Deletions cut 1 base from V and 1 base from J, with 16 bases between. Germline assignment: CDR1 SGHVS and CDR2 FQNEAQ. The CDR3 covers 17 residues. The variable domain in full, completed from reference TRBV7-8 and TRBJ1-1, reads GAGVSQSPRYKVAKRGQDVALRCDPISGHVSLFWYQQALGQGPEFLTYFQNEAQLDKSGLPSDRFFAERPEGSVSTLKIQRTQQEDSAVYLCASSLGGWVGKNTEAFFGQGTRLTVV.

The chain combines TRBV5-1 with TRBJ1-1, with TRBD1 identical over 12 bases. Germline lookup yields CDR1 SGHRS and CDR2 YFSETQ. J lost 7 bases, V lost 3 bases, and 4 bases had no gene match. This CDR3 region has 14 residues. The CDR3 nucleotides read TGCGCCAGCAGCTGGGGACAGGGGGCTGGTGAAGCTTTCTTT. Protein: CASSWGQGAGEAFF.